The next 17 T cell receptor beta chains were all read from a single sample in a study of cytomegalovirus exposure and HLA in healthy donors. Vbeta (60) and Jbeta (13) primers were used in the PCR. Libraries were prepared by immunoSEQ multiplex PCR; TCRdb keeps only in-frame clonotypes and omits some of them. This sample has about 170,000 clones, with about 72% found just once. Sequenced material: PBMCs. The receptors stem from a human donor in good health.

The chain uses TRBV7-9 and TRBJ2-5, with TRBD2 as a possible D gene (6 bases). CDR1 and CDR2 from the germline V gene are SEHNR and FQNEAQ (reference sequence). CDR3 length equals 14 residues. The germline V and J ends were trimmed by 3 bases and 5 bases, with 13 bases remaining between them. The CDR3 spells CASSFRRDQETQYF. CDR3 DNA sequence: TGTGCCAGCAGCTTCCGGAGGGATCAGGAGACCCAGTACTTC.

The rearrangement joins TRBV19 to TRBJ2-1; 9 bases are shared with TRBD2. CDR1 LNHDA and CDR2 SQIVND come from the germline V gene (reference sequence). The V segment lost 4 bases and the J segment 7 bases; nucleotides outside the gene matches: 11. The CDR3 sequence is 16 residues long. CDR3 amino acids: CASSSPYAGGKNEQFF. As DNA, the CDR3 is TGTGCCAGTAGTAGCCCGTACGCGGGGGGGAAAAATGAGCAGTTCTTC. Supplemented by reference TRBV19 and TRBJ2-1, the full variable domain reads DGGITQSPKYLFRKEGQNVTLSCEQNLNHDAMYWYRQDPGQGLRLIYYSQIVNDFQKGDIAEGYSVSREKKESFPLTVTSAQKNPTAFYLCASSSPYAGGKNEQFFGPGTRLTVL.

The V call is TRBV5-1, the J call TRBJ1-4, with 8 bases that match TRBD1. The V segment lost 4 bases and the J segment 7 bases; nucleotides outside the gene matches: 9. The CDR3 runs 15 residues. Germline lookup yields CDR1 SGHRS and CDR2 YFSETQ. The DNA of the CDR3 is TGCGCCAGCAGCCCTGCGGACAGGGTTGTTGAAAAACTGTTTTTT. The encoded protein is CASSPADRVVEKLFF.

V usage is TRBV5-4 and J usage is TRBJ2-7; D uncertain. Deletions cut 0 bases from V and 1 base from J, with 5 bases between. This CDR3 is 13 amino acids long. The germline V gene has CDR1 SGHNT and CDR2 YYREEE (reference sequence). The CDR3 DNA is TGTGCCAGCAGCTTGGTCGGGTCCTACGAGCAGTACTTC. Protein product: CASSLVGSYEQYF.

The rearrangement uses TRBV7-2 and TRBJ2-7; D might be TRBD2 (6 bases). Germline loops: CDR1 SGHTA, CDR2 FQGNSA. This CDR3 is built from 16 residues. The ends were cut back, 1 base at V and 6 bases at J, with 19 bases in the middle. Here the CDR3 reads CASSLGRAGTLAEQYF. The CDR3 region has the DNA TGTGCCAGCAGCTTAGGGAGGGCTGGCACCCTGGCCGAGCAGTACTTC.

The chain recombines TRBV19 with TRBJ2-3, with TRBD1 matching 9 bases. Germline V CDR1 and CDR2: LNHDA, SQIVND (reference sequence). V lost 6 bases to trimming and J lost 5 bases; unmatched junction nucleotides: 9. The CDR3 is made up of 15 amino acids. The CDR3 region has the DNA TGTGCCAGTAGAAGACAACAGGGGGCGGGAGATACGCAGTATTTT. Translation gives CASRRQQGAGDTQYF.

This clone appeared once. The J gene is TRBJ1-2, the V gene TRBV7-3; no clear D gene. The CDR3 is 18 residues long. Trimming removed 5 bases at V and 0 bases at J, with 22 bases between. Germline CDR1 reads SGHTA; CDR2 reads FQGTGA. The CDR3 loop is CASSHSSQARPSNYGYTF. The CDR3 DNA is TGTGCCAGCAGCCACAGCTCCCAGGCCAGACCTTCTAACTATGGCTACACCTTC.

The rearrangement links TRBV19 to TRBJ1-2; D not certain. V gave up 5 bases and J gave up 3 bases, with 10 bases separating them. CDR1 and CDR2 (germline): LNHDA, SQIVND (reference sequence). The CDR3 length is 13 residues. This chain's CDR3 is CASSPTPDYGYTF. CDR3 coding DNA: TGTGCCAGTAGTCCGACACCTGACTATGGCTACACCTTC.

V is TRBV6-4 and J is TRBJ1-4; no reliable D call. V was pared by 9 bases and J by 7 bases, with 6 bases between. CDR1 is MRHNA and CDR2 is SNTAGT in the germline V gene. The CDR3 consists of 10 residues. The CDR3 DNA is TGTGCCAGGGGGAGTGAAAAACTGTTTTTT. It specifies CARGSEKLFF.

This clone was counted between two and nine times. The chain is built from TRBV30 and TRBJ2-1, with D possibly being TRBD1 (8 bases). Germline V gene data show CDR1 as GTSNPN and CDR2 as SVGIG (reference sequence). This CDR3 spans 16 amino acids. Trimming took 1 base from V and 8 from J, leaving 21 bases between them. The CDR3 coding sequence is TGTGCCTGGAGTGCAACAGGGGGGGGCAAGAGCGATGAGCAGTTCTTC. Encoded protein: CAWSATGGGKSDEQFF.

V and J are TRBV27 and TRBJ2-2; 9 bases match TRBD1. V dropped 3 bases and J dropped 2; count of bases not matched to a gene: 4. The germline gives CDR1 MNHEY, CDR2 SMNVEV (reference sequence). The CDR3 runs to 16 residues. CDR3 nucleotides: TGTGCCAGCAGTTTCCAAACAGGGGGCAACACCGGGGAGCTGTTTTTT. Protein product: CASSFQTGGNTGELFF.

The rearrangement uses TRBV6-1 and TRBJ1-6; a weak D match, TRBD1 (5 bases). The CDR3 length is 14 residues. The germline CDR1 and CDR2 sequences are MNHNS and SASEGT. V lost 8 bases and J lost 6, with 14 bases in between. The CDR3 reads CASVFGTTNSPLHF. CDR3 DNA: TGTGCCAGCGTTTTCGGGACTACTAATTCACCCCTCCACTTT.

This clone was counted a single time. The chain combines TRBV4-3 with TRBJ2-5; 10 bases fit TRBD1. This CDR3 is built from 16 residues. Trimming removed 0 bases from V and 4 bases from J; junction bases left unmatched: 5. The germline V gene encodes CDR1 LGHNA and CDR2 YSLEER. For the CDR3, the DNA is TGCGCCAGCAGCCAAGAAAGACAGGGGGCTCGAGAGACCCAGTACTTC. This sequence encodes CASSQERQGARETQYF.

V usage is TRBV30 and J usage is TRBJ2-3, with a tentative D call TRBD1 (6 bases). Per the germline V gene, CDR1 is GTSNPN and CDR2 is SVGIG (reference sequence). This CDR3 has 15 residues. V was pared by 5 bases and J by 4 bases, with 19 bases between. The CDR3 loop reads CAWDLGQGLSDTQYF. CDR3 bases: TGTGCCTGGGACTTGGGCCAGGGGTTGTCAGATACGCAGTATTTT.

The chain recombines TRBV27 with TRBJ1-1; maybe TRBD1 (6 bases). Germline CDR1 MNHEY, CDR2 SMNVEV (reference sequence). Trimming removed 5 bases at V and 3 bases at J, with 13 bases between. The CDR3 totals 14 residues. The CDR3 DNA reads TGTGCCAGCAGTCAGCCCCAGGGGTACACTGAAGCTTTCTTT. It specifies CASSQPQGYTEAFF.

The chain employs TRBV6-5 and TRBJ1-4, with TRBD1 as a possible D gene (6 bases). Germline values: CDR1 MNHEY, CDR2 SVGAGI. Trimming left V 6 bases short and J 10 bases short, with 12 bases between. The CDR3 totals 12 residues. CDR3 in DNA: TGTGCCAGCAGACAGGGACAAGGAAAACTGTTTTTT. Amino acids: CASRQGQGKLFF.

The CDR3 protein is CASSDGQPVPYYTDTQYF. The CDR3 region has the DNA TGCGCCAGCAGTGATGGGCAGCCCGTCCCCTATTACACAGATACGCAGTATTTT. The genes are TRBV10-1 and TRBJ2-3; no reliable D call. Trimming cost V 3 bases and J 2 bases, with 21 bases left between them. Germline V lookup: CDR1 WNHNN, CDR2 SYGVQD (reference sequence). The CDR3 has 18 amino acids.